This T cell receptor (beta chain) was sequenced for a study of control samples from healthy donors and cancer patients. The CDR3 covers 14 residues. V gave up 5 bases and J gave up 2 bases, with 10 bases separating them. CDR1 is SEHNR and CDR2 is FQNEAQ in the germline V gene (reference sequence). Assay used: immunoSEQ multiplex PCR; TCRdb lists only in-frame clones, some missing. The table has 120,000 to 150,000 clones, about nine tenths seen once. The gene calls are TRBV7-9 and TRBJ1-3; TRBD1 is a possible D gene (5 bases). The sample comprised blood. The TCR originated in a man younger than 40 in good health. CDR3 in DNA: TGTGCCAGCAGCCTCAGGGTAGCTGGAAACACCATATATTTT. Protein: CASSLRVAGNTIYF.